The subject of this entry is one TCR beta chain. Antigen: not known. Authors' analysis steps: Matching between patient CD8+ clones larger than 1% and published virus-specific TCRB sequences was rare. Data came from immunoSEQ multiplex PCR; TCRdb stores just in-frame clones and leaves some out. That table supplies the V and J calls and clone size; D and trimming were determined from the DNA. The profile shows about 18,000 clones, around 79% of them singletons. These data come from a study of somatic mutations in cytotoxic T cells in rheumatoid arthritis. Looking at the study overall: Collection of patient blood (over 29 ml EDTA) took place right after diagnosis, before any treatment. Points from the study as a whole: Statistically, CD8+ T-cell clonality was not significantly distinct between individuals with rheumatoid arthritis and age-matched healthy controls. Rheumatoid arthritis patients showed CD8+ clonality increasing with age, unlike healthy controls.

Germline CDR1 reads LGHNT; CDR2 reads FRNRAP. V shed 3 bases, J shed 4 bases, and the junction held 12 bases outside the gene matches. This CDR3 has 17 amino acids. This receptor was taken from an adult with rheumatoid arthritis. The chain carries TRBV12-5 and TRBJ1-5, with 7 positions matching TRBD1. The sequenced sample was CD8+ T cells sorted from blood. The CDR3 is CASGFSFRQGWNQPQHF. The DNA for the CDR3 is TGTGCTAGTGGTTTCTCTTTTCGACAGGGTTGGAATCAGCCCCAGCATTTT.